This TCR beta chain comes out of a study of shared clonotypes between healthy human individuals. Across the whole study: Contributing individuals were a couple of females and three males aged 18 to 49. Study-wide results and limits: Larger richness was generally estimated for naive than memory subsets.

For every subset, genomic DNA was evenly distributed across several immunoSEQ plates. Produced via immunoSEQ multiplex PCR; TCRdb's table is partial and in-frame only. There are a few million clones in the sample; 93% occur only once, and 0.39% lies in the top ten. Of note for this clone: Antigen unknown.

CDR1 MDHEN and CDR2 SYDVKM come from the germline V gene. V was pared by 8 bases and J by 4 bases, with 18 bases between. The CDR3 length is 15 residues. The sample taken for sequencing was naive CD4+ T cells from PBMCs. Stated subset: CD45RA+ positively selected. V is TRBV28 and J is TRBJ1-5, with D perhaps matching TRBD1 (6 bases). The sequence was obtained from a man aged 18 to 29 in good health. Some clones in this sample may be carry-over from other donors' samples. CDR3 sequence reads: CASQSVLGGNQPQHF. The DNA of the CDR3 is TGTGCCAGCCAATCCGTCCTAGGGGGGAATCAGCCCCAGCATTTT.